The source of this TCR beta chain is a study of cytomegalovirus exposure and HLA in healthy donors. CDR1 and CDR2 (germline): MNHEY, SMNVEV (reference sequence). The CDR3 spans 13 residues. V lost 3 bases and J lost 9; bases outside the gene matches: 7. About this clone itself: What it binds is not known.

Study-level findings and limits: Using the classifier, cytomegalovirus status was reportedly diagnosed with high specificity and sensitivity. Rarity held for most TCR sequences, but there were some public TCRs that occurred in many donors.

Here immunoSEQ multiplex PCR was the method, and the copy in TCRdb shows in-frame clones only, minus some. The table includes roughly 56,000 clones, 85% to 95% detected once. The sequencing input was PBMCs. This TCR was sampled from a man aged 18 to 29 in good health and CMV-seronegative. This rearrangement joins TRBV27 to TRBJ2-5; 7 nucleotides agree with TRBD1. CDR3: CASSFEGALSQYF. CDR3 coding DNA: TGTGCCAGCAGTTTCGAGGGGGCCCTTTCCCAGTACTTC.